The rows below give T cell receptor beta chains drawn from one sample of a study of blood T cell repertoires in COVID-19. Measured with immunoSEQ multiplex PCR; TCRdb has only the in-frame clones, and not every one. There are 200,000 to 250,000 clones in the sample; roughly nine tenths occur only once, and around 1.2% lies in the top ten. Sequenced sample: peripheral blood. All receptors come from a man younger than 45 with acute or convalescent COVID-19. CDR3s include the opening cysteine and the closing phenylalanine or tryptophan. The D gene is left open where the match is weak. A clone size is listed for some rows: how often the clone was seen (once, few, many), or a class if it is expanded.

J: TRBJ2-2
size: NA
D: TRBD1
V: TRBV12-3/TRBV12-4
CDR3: CASRDRASGELFF
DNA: TGTGCCAGCAGGGACAGGGCATCCGGGGAGCTGTTTTTT

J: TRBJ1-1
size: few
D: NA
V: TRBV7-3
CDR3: CASSLIANTEAFF
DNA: TGTGCCAGCAGCTTAATAGCTAACACTGAAGCTTTCTTT

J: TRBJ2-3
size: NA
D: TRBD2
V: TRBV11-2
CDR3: CASSLVLAGGTDTQYF
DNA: TGTGCCAGCAGCTTAGTACTAGCGGGGGGCACAGATACGCAGTATTTT

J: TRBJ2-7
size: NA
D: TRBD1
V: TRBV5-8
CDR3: CASSLEQGVVYEQYF
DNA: TGTGCCAGCAGCTTGGAGCAGGGGGTAGTCTACGAGCAGTACTTC

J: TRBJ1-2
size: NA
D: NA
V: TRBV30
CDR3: CAWSKQGIGSYGYTF
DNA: TGTGCCTGGAGTAAACAGGGTATTGGGTCCTATGGCTACACCTTC

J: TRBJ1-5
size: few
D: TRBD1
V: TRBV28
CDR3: CASSYGTEDLNQPQHF
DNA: TGTGCCAGCAGTTACGGGACAGAGGACCTAAATCAGCCCCAGCATTTT

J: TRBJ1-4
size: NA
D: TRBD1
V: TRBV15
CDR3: CATSTETGLREKLFF
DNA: TGTGCCACCAGCACCGAGACAGGGTTAAGGGAAAAACTGTTTTTT

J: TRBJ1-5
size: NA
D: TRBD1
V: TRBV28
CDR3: CASSLIGTGGNQPQHF
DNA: TGTGCCAGCAGTTTAATCGGCACAGGGGGCAATCAGCCCCAGCATTTT

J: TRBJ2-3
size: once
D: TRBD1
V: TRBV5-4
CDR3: CASSLAVDRGEDTQYF
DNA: TGTGCCAGCAGCTTGGCCGTAGACAGGGGGGAGGATACGCAGTATTTT

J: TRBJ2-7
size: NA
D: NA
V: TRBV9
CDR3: CASSQTGRIAEQYF
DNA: TGTGCCAGCAGCCAAACAGGGCGGATCGCCGAGCAGTACTTC

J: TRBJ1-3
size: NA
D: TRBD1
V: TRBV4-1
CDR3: CASSQEGGRGTGNTIYF
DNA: TGCGCCAGCAGCCAAGAGGGAGGCAGGGGGACGGGAAACACCATATATTTT

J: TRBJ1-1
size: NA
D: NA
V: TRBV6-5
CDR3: CASIRRGGDGGEAFF
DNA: TGTGCCAGCATTCGAAGAGGAGGGGACGGTGGTGAAGCTTTCTTT

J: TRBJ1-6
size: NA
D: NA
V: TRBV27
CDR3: CASTSSAFWSSYNSPLHF
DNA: TGTGCCAGCACCTCATCGGCGTTCTGGAGCTCCTATAATTCACCCCTCCACTTT

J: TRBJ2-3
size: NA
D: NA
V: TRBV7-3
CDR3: CASSFGAVRGTDTQYF
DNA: TGTGCCAGCAGCTTCGGAGCGGTACGGGGCACAGATACGCAGTATTTT

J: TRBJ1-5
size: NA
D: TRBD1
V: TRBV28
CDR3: CASSSYRQGDSQPQHF
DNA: TGTGCCAGCAGCTCCTATAGACAGGGGGATTCTCAGCCCCAGCATTTT

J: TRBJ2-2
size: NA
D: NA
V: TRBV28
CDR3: CASRSSNTGELFF
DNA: TGTGCCAGCAGATCCAGTAACACCGGGGAGCTGTTTTTT

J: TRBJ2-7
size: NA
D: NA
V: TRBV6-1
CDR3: CASRGQRRYEQYF
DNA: TGTGCCAGCAGAGGCCAGCGGAGGTACGAGCAGTACTTC

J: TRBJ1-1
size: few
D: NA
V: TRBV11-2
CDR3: CASSLDSLNTEAFF
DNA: TGTGCCAGCAGCTTAGATTCTCTTAACACTGAAGCTTTCTTT

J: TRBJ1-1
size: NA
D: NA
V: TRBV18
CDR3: CASSPALGRENTEAFF
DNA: TGTGCCAGCTCACCAGCACTAGGGAGGGAGAACACTGAAGCTTTCTTT

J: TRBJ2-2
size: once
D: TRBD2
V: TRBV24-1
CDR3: CATSDILAGSTGELFF
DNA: TGTGCCACCAGTGATATACTAGCGGGATCAACCGGGGAGCTGTTTTTT

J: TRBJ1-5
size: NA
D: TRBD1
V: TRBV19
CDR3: CASSPRDRNQPQHF
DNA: TGTGCCAGTAGTCCCCGGGACAGAAATCAGCCCCAGCATTTT

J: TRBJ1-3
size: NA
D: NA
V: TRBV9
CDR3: CASSLDPGHAPGNTIYF
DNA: TGTGCCAGCAGCCTAGACCCGGGACACGCACCTGGAAACACCATATATTTT

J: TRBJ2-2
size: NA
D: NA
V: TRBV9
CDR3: CASSVTGRLNTGELFF
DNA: TGTGCCAGCAGCGTGACAGGCCGATTGAACACCGGGGAGCTGTTTTTT

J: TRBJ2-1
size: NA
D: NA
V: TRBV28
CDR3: CASYRAPGQIYNEQFF
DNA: TGTGCCAGCTACCGCGCACCGGGACAAATTTACAATGAGCAGTTCTTC

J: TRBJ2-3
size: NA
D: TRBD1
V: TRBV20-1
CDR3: CSASPRTGGTDTQYF
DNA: TGCAGTGCTAGTCCGAGGACAGGGGGCACAGATACGCAGTATTTT

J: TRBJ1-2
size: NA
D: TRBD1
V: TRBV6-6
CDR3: CASRAGDRNGYTF
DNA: TGTGCCAGCAGAGCTGGGGACAGGAATGGCTACACCTTC

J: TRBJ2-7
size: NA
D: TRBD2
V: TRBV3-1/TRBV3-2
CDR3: CASSRLAGEQYF
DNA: TGTGCCAGCAGCCGACTAGCGGGTGAGCAGTACTTC

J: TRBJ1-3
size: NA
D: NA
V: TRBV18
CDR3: CASSPVGQTSGNTIYF
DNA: TGTGCCAGCTCCCCGGTAGGACAAACTTCTGGAAACACCATATATTTT

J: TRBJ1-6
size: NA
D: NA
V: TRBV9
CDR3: CASSPNGNSPLHF
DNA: TGTGCCAGCAGCCCCAACGGGAATTCACCCCTCCACTTT

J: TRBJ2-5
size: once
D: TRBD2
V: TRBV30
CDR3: CAWSRELAGLGGTQYF
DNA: TGTGCCTGGAGTAGAGAACTAGCGGGTCTCGGCGGGACCCAGTACTTC

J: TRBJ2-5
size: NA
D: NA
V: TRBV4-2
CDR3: CASSPTGETQYF
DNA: TGTGCCAGCAGCCCCACAGGGGAGACCCAGTACTTC

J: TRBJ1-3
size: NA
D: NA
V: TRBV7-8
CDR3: CASSLVPGPGSSGNTIYF
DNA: TGTGCCAGCAGCTTAGTTCCCGGCCCCGGGAGCTCTGGAAACACCATATATTTT

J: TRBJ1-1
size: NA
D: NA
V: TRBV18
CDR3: CASSPRSTEAFF
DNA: TGTGCCAGCTCACCCCGGAGCACTGAAGCTTTCTTT

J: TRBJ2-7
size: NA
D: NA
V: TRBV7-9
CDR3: CASSYVEGSSYEQYF
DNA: TGTGCCAGCAGCTACGTGGAGGGGAGCTCCTACGAGCAGTACTTC

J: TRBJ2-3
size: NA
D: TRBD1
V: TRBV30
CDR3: CAWSKGGTGMRTDTQYF
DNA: TGTGCCTGGAGTAAGGGGGGGACAGGGATGAGGACAGATACGCAGTATTTT

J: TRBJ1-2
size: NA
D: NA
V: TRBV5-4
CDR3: CASSSGDPYGYTF
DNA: TGTGCCAGCAGCTCAGGTGACCCGTATGGCTACACCTTC

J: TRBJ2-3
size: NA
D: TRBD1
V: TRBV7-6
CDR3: CASSSGQGMADTQYF
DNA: TGTGCCAGCAGCTCGGGACAGGGGATGGCAGATACGCAGTATTTT

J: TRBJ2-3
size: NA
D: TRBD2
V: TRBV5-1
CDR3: CASSLLAGTSTDTQYF
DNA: TGCGCCAGCAGCTTATTAGCGGGTACTAGCACAGATACGCAGTATTTT

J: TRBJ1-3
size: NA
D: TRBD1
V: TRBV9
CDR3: CASSVAGTGNGNTIYF
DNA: TGTGCCAGCAGCGTAGCTGGGACAGGGAATGGAAACACCATATATTTT